The 13 T cell receptor beta chains in this list originate from one sample, sequenced in a study of blood T cell repertoires in COVID-19. Repertoires were generated with immunoSEQ multiplex PCR, while TCRdb's copy carries only in-frame clones and drops some. The sample records 30,000 to 35,000 clones, roughly 89% being singletons. Specimen: peripheral blood. The receptor source for this set is an elderly man with acute or convalescent COVID-19.

The chain recombines TRBV6-5 with TRBJ1-3; a weak D match, TRBD1 (5 bases). The V end lost 10 bases, the J end lost 2 bases, and 15 bases lay between the germline ends. Per the germline V gene, CDR1 is MNHEY and CDR2 is SVGAGI. The CDR3 runs to 14 residues. This CDR3 is CATQGTTAGNTIYF. CDR3 nucleotides: TGTGCCACCCAAGGGACTACCGCTGGAAACACCATATATTTT.

The chain joins TRBV4-2 to TRBJ1-2; TRBD1 aligns across 7 bases. The CDR3 has 15 amino acids. Germline V gene data show CDR1 as LGHNA and CDR2 as YNFKEQ. V was pared by 0 bases and J by 1 base, with 2 bases of the junction left unmatched. Here the CDR3 DNA reads TGTGCCAGCAGCCAAGACCAGGGGGATAACTATGGCTACACCTTC. Its protein is CASSQDQGDNYGYTF.

This clone counts as medium-sized. The genes are TRBV24-1 and TRBJ2-1; the match to TRBD2 covers 9 bases. The trim removed 9 bases at V and 6 bases at J, leaving 14 bases unmatched. This CDR3 comprises 16 residues. Per the germline V gene, CDR1 is KGHDR and CDR2 is SFDVKD. The DNA for the CDR3 is TGTGCCACCGCATCCATAGCGGGAGATAACCCCAATGAGCAGTTCTTC. Its translation: CATASIAGDNPNEQFF.

CDR3 loop: CASSYSSSPPETQYF. CDR3 bases: TGTGCCAGCAGTTACTCATCTAGTCCCCCAGAGACCCAGTACTTC. The chain uses TRBV6-6 and TRBJ2-5; D gene unclear. This CDR3 is built from 15 residues. Deletions cut 0 bases from V and 4 bases from J, with 12 bases between. Looked up from germline, CDR1 is MNHNY and CDR2 is SVGAGI (reference sequence).

The rearrangement joins TRBV5-4 to TRBJ2-1, with 11 bases fitting TRBD2. V shed 4 bases and J 7 bases; nucleotides not matched to a gene: 10. Per the germline V gene, CDR1 is SGHNT and CDR2 is YYREEE (reference sequence). CDR3 length equals 16 residues. The CDR3 region has the DNA TGTGCCAGCAGCCGTAACGGCCTAGCGGGAGGAAATGAGCAGTTCTTC. Translation gives CASSRNGLAGGNEQFF.

V usage is TRBV5-1 and J usage is TRBJ2-2; 10 bases line up with TRBD2. V shed 1 base and J 0 bases; nucleotides not matched to a gene: 6. The CDR3 has 18 amino acids. Per the germline V gene, CDR1 is SGHRS and CDR2 is YFSETQ. The CDR3 sequence is CASSLPGLASANTGELFF. The CDR3 DNA reads TGCGCCAGCAGCTTGCCGGGACTAGCGAGTGCGAACACCGGGGAGCTGTTTTTT.

For the CDR3, the DNA is TGTGCCAGCATTAAGGGGTCGATGAACACTGAAGCTTTCTTT. This codes for CASIKGSMNTEAFF. The chain couples TRBV28 to TRBJ1-1; maybe TRBD1 (5 bases). In germline, CDR1 is MDHEN, CDR2 SYDVKM. The CDR3 extends over 14 amino acids. The V end lost 7 bases, the J end lost 0 bases, and 12 bases lay between the germline ends.

This clone came up once. The chain combines TRBV29-1 with TRBJ2-7; tentatively, D is TRBD1 (6 bases). The ends were cut back, 4 bases at V and 6 bases at J, with 13 bases in the middle. Germline CDR1 and CDR2: SQVTM and ANQGSEA. The CDR3 spans 12 residues. The CDR3 is CSVGAGAREQYF. As DNA, the CDR3 is TGCAGCGTTGGGGCAGGGGCTCGCGAGCAGTACTTC.

The chain has TRBV21-1 and TRBJ2-3; TRBD2 is taken as the D call from the table, unchecked against the DNA. TRBV21-1 is assigned pseudogene status. This CDR3 region has 16 residues. This chain's CDR3 is CASSKAASGGEDTQYF. CDR3 nucleotide sequence: TGTGCCAGCAGCAAAGCCGCTTCTGGGGGGGAAGATACGCAGTATTTT.

This chain connects TRBV2 to TRBJ1-6, with a tentative D call TRBD1 (5 bases). Germline values: CDR1 SNHLY, CDR2 FYNNEI. V lost 8 bases and J 13 bases, leaving 9 bases between the germline ends. The CDR3 runs to 10 residues. The CDR3: CASSEGPLHF. The CDR3 coding sequence is TGTGCCAGCTCGGAGGGGCCCCTCCACTTT. Based on the CDR3 plus reference TRBV2 and TRBJ1-6, the full variable domain is EPEVTQTPSHQVTQMGQEVILRCVPISNHLYFYWYRQILGQKVEFLVSFYNNEISEKSEIFDDQFSVERPDGSNFTLKIRSTKLEDSAMYFCASSEGPLHFGNGTRLTVT.

This rearrangement joins TRBV11-2 to TRBJ2-2; TRBD2 agrees at 11 bases. The germline gives CDR1 SGHAT, CDR2 FQNNGV. CDR3 length: 16 residues. The V and J ends lost 4 bases and 4 bases, in that order; junction bases with no gene match: 5. The CDR3 loop is CASSSTSGSITGELFF. CDR3 DNA: TGTGCCAGCAGCTCAACTAGCGGGAGTATCACCGGGGAGCTGTTTTTT.

As regards this clone: One junction end does not reproduce the germline sequence, and a read error may be involved. The chain couples TRBV7-2 to TRBJ2-7; 8 bases map to TRBD2. This CDR3 is 12 amino acids long. The germline CDR1 and CDR2 sequences are SGHTA and FQGNSA. This CDR3 reads CASSLDERERHF. The DNA for the CDR3 is TGTGCCAGCAGCTTAGACGAGCGGGAGCGCCACTTC.

The rearrangement uses TRBV30 and TRBJ2-2; no reliable D call. Germline V lookup: CDR1 GTSNPN, CDR2 SVGIG (reference sequence). Trimming left V 3 bases short and J 2 bases short, with 16 bases between. This CDR3 is 16 amino acids long. The CDR3 DNA is TGTGCCTGGAGGCAGTCCCCCTTTACCAACACCGGGGAGCTGTTTTTT. Its translation is CAWRQSPFTNTGELFF.